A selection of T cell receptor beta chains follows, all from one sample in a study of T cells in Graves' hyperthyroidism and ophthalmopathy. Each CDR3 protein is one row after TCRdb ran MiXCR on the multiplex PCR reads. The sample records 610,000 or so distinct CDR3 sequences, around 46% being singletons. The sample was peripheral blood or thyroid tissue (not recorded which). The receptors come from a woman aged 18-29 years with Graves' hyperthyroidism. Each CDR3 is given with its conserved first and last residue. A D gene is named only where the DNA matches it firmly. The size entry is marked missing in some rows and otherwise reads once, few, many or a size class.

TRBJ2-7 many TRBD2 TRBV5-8 TGTGCCAGCAGCCCTAAAAGCGGGAGCAACGAGCAGTACTTC CASSPKSGSNEQYF
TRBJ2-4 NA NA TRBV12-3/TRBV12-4 TGTGCCAGCAGTAGCAAGGGACAAGAAAACATTCAGTACTTC CASSSKGQENIQYF
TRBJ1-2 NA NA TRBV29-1 TGCAGCTTGGTGTCAGGTACTGGCTACACCTTC CSLVSGTGYTF
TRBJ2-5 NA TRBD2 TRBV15 TGTGCCACCAGCAGAAGGACTAGACAAGAGACCCAGTACTTC CATSRRTRQETQYF
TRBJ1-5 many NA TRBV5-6 TGTGCCAGCAGCTTGGGATGGCAGCGTGGCCAGCCCCAGCATTTT CASSLGWQRGQPQHF
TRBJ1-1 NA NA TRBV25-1 TGTGCCAGCAATAATCCCGCAGGGGACACTGAAGCTTTCTTT CASNNPAGDTEAFF
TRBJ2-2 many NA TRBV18 TGTGCCAGCTCACCAGCGAACACCGGGGAGCTGTTTTTT CASSPANTGELFF
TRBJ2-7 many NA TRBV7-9 TGTGCCAGCGATTATTCGGCAGGTTCTCCCTACGAGCAGTACTTC CASDYSAGSPYEQYF
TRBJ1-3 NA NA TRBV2 TGTGCCAGCGGTGGACTAGCGGGAAACACCATATATTTT CASGGLAGNTIYF
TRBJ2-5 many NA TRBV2 TGTGCCAGCAGTCCGATGGGGGGAGAGACCCAGTACTTC CASSPMGGETQYF
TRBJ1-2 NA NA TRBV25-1 TGTGCCAGCGTTGGATGGGACGAGACTCATGGCTACACCTTC CASVGWDETHGYTF
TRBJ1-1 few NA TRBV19 TGTGCCAGTAGTATAGAACTGGGAATGAACACTGAAGCTTTCTTT CASSIELGMNTEAFF
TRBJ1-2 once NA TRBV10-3 TGTGCCATCAGTGAGTCGGGTCAACAGAGTAACTATGGCTACACCTTC CAISESGQQSNYGYTF
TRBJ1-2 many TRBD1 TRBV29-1 TGCAGCGTTGAAGACCGGCGGACAGGGGACGGCTACACCTTC CSVEDRRTGDGYTF
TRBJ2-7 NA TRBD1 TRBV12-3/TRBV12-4 TGTGCCAGCAGTGCCTCGCCGGGACAGGGGCAGTACTTC CASSASPGQGQYF
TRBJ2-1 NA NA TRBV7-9 TGTGCCAGCAGCTCCTTGGGCTACAATGAGCAGTTCTTC CASSSLGYNEQFF
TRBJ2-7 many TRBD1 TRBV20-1 TGCAGTGCTCCCGAGGACAGGGGGTACGAGCAGTACTTC CSAPEDRGYEQYF
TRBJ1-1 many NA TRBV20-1 TGCAGTGCTAGAGTGGCAGGGGTAAGGAACACTGAAGCTTTCTTT CSARVAGVRNTEAFF
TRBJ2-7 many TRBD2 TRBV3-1 TGTGCCAGCGCCGCGGGGACTATAGAGCAGTACTTC CASAAGTIEQYF
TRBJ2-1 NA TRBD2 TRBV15 TGTGCCACCAGCCGGTCGTGGGGGACTAGCGGGAGTTCTGAGCAGTTCTTC CATSRSWGTSGSSEQFF
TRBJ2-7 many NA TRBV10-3 TGTGCCACTTCATTGACCTACGAGCAGTACTTC CATSLTYEQYF
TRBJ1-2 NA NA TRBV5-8 TGTGCCAGCACCTCTCTGTCGCGGGAGGGCTACACCTTC CASTSLSREGYTF
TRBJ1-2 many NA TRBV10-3 TGTGCCACCGCGAGGGTTGAGAATGGCTACACCTTC CATARVENGYTF
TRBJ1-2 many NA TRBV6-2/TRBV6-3 TGTGCCAGCAGTGGGATGGGCGGCTACACCTTC CASSGMGGYTF
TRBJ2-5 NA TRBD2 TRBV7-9 TGTGCCAGCAGCTTAACCGGGACTAGTTGGCAAGAGACCCAGTACTTC CASSLTGTSWQETQYF
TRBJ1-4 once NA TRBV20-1 TGCAGTGCTAGAGAGTCAGCGGGTGAAAAACTGTTTTTT CSARESAGEKLFF
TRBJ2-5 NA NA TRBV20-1 TGCAGTGCTAGAGCCCCCCAGCGGACAGAAGAGACCCAGTACTTC CSARAPQRTEETQYF
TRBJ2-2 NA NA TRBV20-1 TGCAGTGCTAGAGATGAGACCCCTCGGGAGCTGTTTTTT CSARDETPRELFF
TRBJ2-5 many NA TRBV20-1 TGCAGTGCTAGAAGCGGGACCCAGTACTTC CSARSGTQYF
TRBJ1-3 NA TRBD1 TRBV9 TGTGCCAGCTCCCGACAGGGGGACGACTATGGCTACACCATATATTTT CASSRQGDDYGYTIYF
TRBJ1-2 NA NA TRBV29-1 TGCAGCGTGATGACTAGCGGCTACACCTTC CSVMTSGYTF
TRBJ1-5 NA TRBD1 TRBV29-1 TGCAGCGGTCTACGGAGAAGGAGACAGGGGGGGCAGCCCCAGCATTTT CSGLRRRRQGGQPQHF
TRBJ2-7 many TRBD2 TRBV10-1 TGCGCCAGCAGTCCTGGGACTAGCGGGAATTACGAGCAGTACTTC CASSPGTSGNYEQYF
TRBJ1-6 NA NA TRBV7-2 TGTGCCAGCAGCTTCAGGGCCCTCCACTTT CASSFRALHF
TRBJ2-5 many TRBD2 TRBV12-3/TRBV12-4 TGTGCCAGCAGTTTAAAGGGGACTAGCGGGAGGCCAGGGGAGACCCAGTACTTC CASSLKGTSGRPGETQYF
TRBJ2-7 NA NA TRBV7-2 TGTGCCAGCAGCTTATCCCGAGAGGGGGACCACGAGCAGTACTTC CASSLSREGDHEQYF
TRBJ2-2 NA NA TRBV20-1 TGCAGTGCACCGACAGGGGAGCTGTTTTTT CSAPTGELFF